The 6 T cell receptor beta chains presented below share a single source sample, sequenced in a study of T cell responses to AZD1222 COVID-19 vaccine. Data came from immunoSEQ multiplex PCR; TCRdb stores just in-frame clones and leaves some out. The sample records 100,000 to 120,000 clones, about 90% being singletons. The specimen comprised peripheral blood, sampled on day 0 of AZD1222 vaccination. The receptor source for this set is an adult in good health.

The rearrangement links TRBV6-5 to TRBJ1-2; D might be TRBD1 (5 bases). The CDR3 runs to 12 residues. V was shortened by 6 bases and J by 3 bases, with 8 bases between the two germline ends. In germline, CDR1 is MNHEY, CDR2 SVGAGI. CDR3 coding DNA: TGTGCCAGCAGCGCAGGGTACTATGGCTACACCTTC. Its protein is CASSAGYYGYTF.

This chain joins TRBV12-5 and TRBJ2-7, with 9 bases that match TRBD1. The length of the CDR3 is 15 residues. V shed 2 bases, J shed 4 bases, and the junction held 6 bases outside the gene matches. Germline CDR1 and CDR2: LGHNT and FRNRAP. CDR3 nucleotide sequence: TGTGCTAGTGGTTTGTTCCGGGACAGGGAATACGAGCAGTACTTC. It translates to CASGLFRDREYEQYF.

The chain couples TRBV10-1 to TRBJ1-2; D is possibly TRBD1 (6 bases). Looked up from germline, CDR1 is WNHNN and CDR2 is SYGVQD (reference sequence). The CDR3 runs 13 residues. V dropped 2 bases and J dropped 6 bases, with 10 bases sitting between them. CDR3 DNA: TGCGCCAGCAGTGAGAAGGGGGGCCATGGCTACACCTTC. Amino acid sequence: CASSEKGGHGYTF.

The chain is built from TRBV7-9 and TRBJ2-2, with unresolved D. The germline CDR1 and CDR2 sequences are SEHNR and FQNEAQ (reference sequence). The CDR3 consists of 15 residues. V was shortened by 0 bases and J by 5 bases, with 10 bases between the two germline ends. The CDR3 DNA reads TGTGCCAGCAGCTTAGCTACAGTGGTGACCGGGGAGCTGTTTTTT. Protein sequence: CASSLATVVTGELFF.

The J gene is TRBJ1-2, the V gene TRBV29-1; D remains ambiguous. Per the germline V gene, CDR1 is SQVTM and CDR2 is ANQGSEA. V was shortened by 0 bases and J by 6 bases, with 8 bases between the two germline ends. CDR3 length: 12 amino acids. CDR3 residues: CSVEEGRDGYTF. CDR3 sequence (DNA): TGCAGCGTTGAAGAAGGGAGGGATGGCTACACCTTC.

V and J are TRBV6-1 and TRBJ1-6; D unresolved. This CDR3 is 15 amino acids long. Trimming shortened V by 2 bases and J by 6 bases, and 11 bases separated the two germline ends. The germline gives CDR1 MNHNS, CDR2 SASEGT. The CDR3 nucleotides read TGTGCCAGCAGTGAAAGGGTAGTAGTTAATTCACCCCTCCACTTT. This codes for CASSERVVVNSPLHF.